This T cell receptor beta chain was documented in a study of a mutant IDH1 vaccine in newly diagnosed glioma. This clone was recorded only once. Time point of the sample: baseline, week 1 (first vaccination visit). The treatment here: pre-vaccination baseline after standard-of-care therapy. The V and J ends lost 7 bases and 4 bases respectively, with 8 bases between them. CDR1 SNHLY and CDR2 FYNNEI come from the germline V gene. This CDR3 is built from 11 residues. Generated by immunoSEQ multiplex PCR, the TCRdb table keeps only in-frame clones and is missing some. The sample yields 95,000 to 100,000 clones, roughly 89% seen once.

The receptor comes from a woman in her 50s with glioma. V is TRBV2 and J is TRBJ2-7; D remains unclear. Material: PBMCs, obtained from a glioma patient treated with radiotherapy, temozolomide or both. The CDR3 DNA sequence: TGTGCCAGCAAGATGGAGTACGAGCAGTACTTC. As protein: CASKMEYEQYF.